The 19 T cell receptor beta chains in this list originate from one sample, sequenced in a study of blood T cell repertoires in COVID-19. Profiling relied on immunoSEQ multiplex PCR, and the TCRdb table lists in-frame clones only, not all of them. The sample carries around 150,000 clones, roughly 93% recorded once. The sequenced sample was peripheral blood. The receptors stem from a woman in her fifties or sixties with acute or convalescent COVID-19.

This chain joins TRBV12-5 and TRBJ1-1; 8 nucleotides line up with TRBD1. The V segment lost 5 bases and the J segment 8 bases; nucleotides outside the gene matches: 10. Germline CDR1 is LGHNT and CDR2 is FRNRAP. The CDR3 consists of 14 residues. Here the CDR3 reads CASGPDRDEAEAFF. The CDR3, as DNA: TGTGCTAGTGGTCCGGACAGGGACGAGGCGGAAGCTTTCTTT.

This sequence joins TRBV6-5 and TRBJ1-2, with TRBD1 identical over 9 bases. V was pared by 2 bases and J by 4 bases, with 2 bases of the junction left unmatched. Germline V gene lookup returns CDR1 MNHEY and CDR2 SVGAGI. The length of the CDR3 is 14 residues. The DNA for the CDR3 is TGTGCCAGCAGTTACAGGACAGGGGTCTATGGCTACACCTTC. Translation: CASSYRTGVYGYTF.

The rearrangement joins TRBV4-1 to TRBJ1-1; TRBD1 agrees at 8 bases. CDR3 length equals 15 residues. V lost 2 bases and J lost 2; bases outside the gene matches: 4. CDR1 is MGHRA, CDR2 YSYEKL, per germline. CDR3 loop: CASSQRQGSNTEAFF. The CDR3 bases are TGCGCCAGCAGCCAAAGACAGGGGAGTAACACTGAAGCTTTCTTT.

The chain has TRBV28 and TRBJ1-2; 9 bases map to TRBD1. Per germline, CDR1 MDHEN and CDR2 SYDVKM. The junction had 7 bases not matched to a gene; V was cut back by 5 bases and J by 6 bases. The CDR3 is made up of 14 amino acids. Here the CDR3 DNA reads TGTGCCAGCAGTCCTCCGGGACAGGGCAATGGCTACACCTTC. It is translated as CASSPPGQGNGYTF.

This chain connects TRBV19 to TRBJ1-6; no firm D call. Germline V gene lookup returns CDR1 LNHDA and CDR2 SQIVND (reference sequence). This CDR3 comprises 14 residues. V dropped 6 bases and J dropped 0 bases, with 6 bases sitting between them. This CDR3 is CASRKSSYNSPLHF. CDR3 nucleotides: TGTGCCAGTAGGAAGAGCTCCTATAATTCACCCCTCCACTTT.

This chain links TRBV4-3 with TRBJ2-7; 9 nucleotides agree with TRBD1. The CDR3 totals 16 residues. The V and J ends lost 0 bases and 2 bases, in that order; junction bases with no gene match: 5. CDR1 is LGHNA and CDR2 is YSLEER in the germline V gene. CDR3 coding DNA: TGCGCCAGCAGCCAAGAATGGGGGGACAGGGCCTACGAGCAGTACTTC. This codes for CASSQEWGDRAYEQYF.

The chain joins TRBV28 to TRBJ2-7; no definite D call. CDR1 is MDHEN and CDR2 is SYDVKM in the germline V gene. The CDR3 is 12 amino acids. V was cut by 2 bases and J by 7 bases, with 9 bases left in between. The CDR3 here is CASSLPSREQYF. The DNA for the CDR3 is TGTGCCAGCAGTTTACCCTCGAGGGAGCAGTACTTC.

This clone has a single count. The chain combines TRBV18 with TRBJ2-1, with D possibly being TRBD2 (6 bases). The ends were cut back, 3 bases at V and 8 bases at J, with 14 bases in the middle. Germline V gene sequence: CDR1 KGHSH, CDR2 LQKENI. The CDR3 is 14 residues long. In DNA, the CDR3 is TGTGCCAGCTCACCGTCGGGGGTGGGTCATGAGCAGTTCTTC. Encoded protein: CASSPSGVGHEQFF.

A remark on this clone: The same CDR3 also results from other DNA sequences found in this sample. V and J are TRBV30 and TRBJ1-5; 7 bases align to TRBD1. Germline lookup yields CDR1 GTSNPN and CDR2 SVGIG (reference sequence). With 1 base clipped from V and 4 bases from J, the junction kept 1 base outside the gene matches. The CDR3 consists of 13 residues. CDR3 region: CAWSGQGNQPQHF. The DNA of the CDR3 is TGTGCCTGGAGTGGACAGGGAAATCAGCCCCAGCATTTT.

This chain connects TRBV19 to TRBJ2-1; a possible D gene is TRBD2 (6 bases). Trimming left V 2 bases short and J 2 bases short, with 10 bases between. Germline lookup yields CDR1 LNHDA and CDR2 SQIVND (reference sequence). The CDR3 has 15 residues. The CDR3 bases are TGTGCCAGTAGTATACCCGGGGGACCCTACAATGAGCAGTTCTTC. Amino acids: CASSIPGGPYNEQFF.

This rearrangement joins TRBV28 to TRBJ1-1, with D unclear. Trimming shortened V by 2 bases and J by 11 bases, and 12 bases separated the two germline ends. The CDR3 covers 12 residues. Per the germline V gene, CDR1 is MDHEN and CDR2 is SYDVKM. The CDR3 region is CASSLPHSEAFF. CDR3 nucleotide sequence: TGTGCCAGCAGTTTACCGCATTCGGAGGCTTTCTTT.

This rearrangement joins TRBV1 to TRBJ2-1; no check of the table's D call, TRBD1, against the DNA was made. TRBV1 is an annotated pseudogene. The CDR3 totals 17 residues. The CDR3 is CTSSLMAEQGKYNEQFF. CDR3 nucleotides: TGCACCAGCAGCCTAATGGCCGAACAGGGGAAGTACAATGAGCAGTTCTTC.

The V call is TRBV3-1 (or the pseudogene TRBV3-2), the J call TRBJ1-3; maybe TRBD1 (5 bases). Germline CDR1 reads LGHDT; CDR2 reads YNNKEL (reference sequence). The ends were cut back, 0 bases at V and 0 bases at J, with 12 bases in the middle. This CDR3 region has 17 residues. The CDR3, as DNA: TGTGCCAGCAGCCAAGATGGGGCGTCGAGCTCTGGAAACACCATATATTTT. This codes for CASSQDGASSSGNTIYF.

In its sample, this clone was seen once. V and J are TRBV5-6 and TRBJ2-1; no clear D. The CDR3 is 13 amino acids. Trimming took off 1 base at V and 9 bases at J, with 11 bases between the two ends. Germline values: CDR1 SGHDT, CDR2 YYEEEE. Here the CDR3 reads CASSLPLPSEQFF. DNA of the CDR3: TGTGCCAGCAGCTTGCCCCTCCCGAGTGAGCAGTTCTTC.

The V gene is TRBV12-3 or TRBV12-4, the J gene TRBJ2-7; maybe TRBD2 (6 bases). The CDR3 has 12 residues. Deletions cut 3 bases from V and 11 bases from J, with 14 bases between. The CDR3: CASSFGAGGEYF. As DNA, the CDR3 is TGTGCCAGCAGTTTTGGGGCAGGCGGGGAGTACTTC.

The rearrangement uses TRBV5-1 and TRBJ1-4; 8 nucleotides align to TRBD1. This CDR3 is built from 15 residues. Germline CDR1 is SGHRS and CDR2 is YFSETQ. V lost 1 base, J lost 4 bases, and 3 bases stayed unmatched. The CDR3 nucleotides read TGCGCCAGCAGCTTGAATACAGGGGGTAATGAAAAACTGTTTTTT. Protein product: CASSLNTGGNEKLFF.

The chain has TRBV27 and TRBJ1-6; D ambiguous. Germline values: CDR1 MNHEY, CDR2 SMNVEV (reference sequence). The CDR3 loop spans 16 amino acids. V was shortened by 1 base and J by 7 bases, with 14 bases between the two germline ends. The CDR3 spells CASSLFAGFGNSPLHF. The CDR3 coding sequence is TGTGCCAGCAGTTTATTTGCCGGGTTCGGCAATTCACCCCTCCACTTT.

V usage is TRBV19 and J usage is TRBJ2-2, with D possibly TRBD1 on 8 matching bases. This CDR3 region has 15 residues. Germline assignment: CDR1 LNHDA and CDR2 SQIVND (reference sequence). V was trimmed by 5 bases and J by 4 bases, leaving 14 bases between them. CDR3 sequence reads: CASSQDREGTGELFF. The CDR3 DNA follows: TGTGCCAGTAGTCAGGACAGGGAGGGCACCGGGGAGCTGTTTTTT.

The V call is TRBV5-1, the J call TRBJ2-7; the match to TRBD2 covers 10 bases. The J segment lost 7 bases and the V segment lost 4 bases, leaving 11 bases of the junction unmatched. Germline V gene lookup returns CDR1 SGHRS and CDR2 YFSETQ. The CDR3 runs 15 residues. The CDR3 nucleotides are TGCGCCAGCAGCACGTCAGCGGGGGGGCCAGGTGAGCAGTACTTC. Translated: CASSTSAGGPGEQYF. The full variable domain, completed using reference TRBV5-1 and TRBJ2-7, is KAGVTQTPRYLIKTRGQQVTLSCSPISGHRSVSWYQQTPGQGLQFLFEYFSETQRNKGNFPGRFSGRQFSNSRSEMNVSTLELGDSALYLCASSTSAGGPGEQYFGPGTRLTVT.